Shown below are 21 T cell receptor beta chains from a single sample sequenced in a study of CD8 T cells in Susac syndrome. An amount of RNA that ranged from about 0.45 to 1 ug was reverse transcribed with random hexamers. In TCRdb, the immunoSEQ multiplex PCR reads were re-called with MiXCR into one record per CDR3 protein. The sample shows 140,000 to 150,000 distinct CDR3 sequences, less than 95% of them seen only once. Sequenced material: CD4+ T cells from PBMCs. These receptor sequences come from a human donor in good health.

This clonotype has a single count. The chain links TRBV10-2 to TRBJ2-4; D perhaps matches TRBD1 (6 bases). The CDR3 is made up of 15 amino acids. V lost 6 bases to trimming and J lost 2 bases, with 14 bases between them. In germline, CDR1 is WSHSY, CDR2 SAAADI. The CDR3 DNA reads as TGCGCCAGCAGCGACTGGACAGAGTCCAAAAACATTCAGTACTTC. Translated, it gives CASSDWTESKNIQYF.

V and J are TRBV20-1 and TRBJ2-1; a possible D gene is TRBD2 (5 bases). Looked up from germline, CDR1 is DFQATT and CDR2 is SNEGSKA (reference sequence). This CDR3 is built from 12 residues. Trimming shortened V by 6 bases and J by 9 bases, and 15 bases separated the two germline ends. The CDR3 nucleotides read TGCAGTGCCAGTACTAGTTTTGGTGAGCAGTTCTTC. This translates into CSASTSFGEQFF.

The table lists this clonotype with a count of one. The V gene is TRBV5-6, the J gene TRBJ1-1, with 7 bases matching TRBD1. The CDR3 is 15 residues long. Germline V gene sequence: CDR1 SGHDT, CDR2 YYEEEE. J was trimmed by 6 bases and V by 4 bases; bases with no gene match: 12. DNA for the CDR3: TGTGCCAGCAGCGGACGGACAGGATTAAGCCCTGAAGCTTTCTTT. The encoded protein is CASSGRTGLSPEAFF.

J is TRBJ2-2 and V is TRBV29-1; 10 bases are shared with TRBD2. V trimming: 6 bases; J trimming: 4 bases; junction bases outside the gene matches: 11. From germline, CDR1 is SQVTM and CDR2 ANQGSEA. CDR3 length: 16 amino acids. The CDR3 nucleotides are TGCAGCGTCGTTGCGGGGACTAGCGCCTTCACCGGGGAGCTGTTTTTT. The encoded protein is CSVVAGTSAFTGELFF.

The chain carries TRBV9 and TRBJ2-2; D gene unclear. Germline CDR1 SGDLS, CDR2 YYNGEE. CDR3 size: 15 residues. The V end was cut by 2 bases, the J end by 2 bases, with 10 bases between. The CDR3 bases are TGTGCCAGCAGCGTTCACTCAGGAAACACCGGGGAGCTGTTTTTT. This sequence encodes CASSVHSGNTGELFF.

V and J are TRBV20-1 and TRBJ2-7; 8 nucleotides line up with TRBD1. The CDR3 extends over 15 amino acids. Germline lookup yields CDR1 DFQATT and CDR2 SNEGSKA (reference sequence). Unmatched junction bases numbered 8, after V lost 0 bases and J lost 4 bases. DNA of the CDR3: TGCAGTGCTAGAGATAGCTTGACAGGGGAGTACGAGCAGTACTTC. This sequence encodes CSARDSLTGEYEQYF.

The V gene is TRBV20-1, the J gene TRBJ2-2; D gene ambiguous. Between the trimmed V and J ends, which lost 3 bases and 1 base, there was a span of 9 bases. Germline V gene lookup returns CDR1 DFQATT and CDR2 SNEGSKA (reference sequence). The CDR3 extends over 14 amino acids. The CDR3 is CSASRAWNTGELFF. The CDR3 DNA reads as TGCAGTGCTAGTCGCGCGTGGAACACCGGGGAGCTGTTTTTT.

The V gene is TRBV15, the J gene TRBJ2-5; 9 bases are a match to TRBD1. Germline V lookup: CDR1 LNHNV, CDR2 YYDKDF (reference sequence). With V trimmed by 0 bases and J by 5 bases, 10 bases remained unmatched. The CDR3 covers 17 residues. The CDR3 nucleotides read TGTGCCACCAGCAGAGATGGAGGATACAGGGGGCCGGAGACCCAGTACTTC. Protein: CATSRDGGYRGPETQYF.

DNA of the CDR3: TGCAGTGCCCGGGTACGGGACACTGAAGCTTTCTTT. Amino acids: CSARVRDTEAFF. The chain joins TRBV20-1 to TRBJ1-1; D not resolved. The CDR3 runs 12 residues. Per the germline V gene, CDR1 is DFQATT and CDR2 is SNEGSKA (reference sequence). V lost 6 bases, J lost 3 bases, and 11 bases lay in between.

This rearrangement joins TRBV23-1 to TRBJ2-5; the match to TRBD1 covers 9 bases. TRBV23-1 is known as an ORF, though its function is uncertain. The J segment lost 5 bases and the V segment lost 7 bases, leaving 14 bases of the junction unmatched. This CDR3 comprises 16 residues. For the CDR3, the DNA is TGCGCCAGCACTCTACGGAACAGGGGGCGAGAGGAGACCCAGTACTTC. Amino acid sequence: CASTLRNRGREETQYF.

The chain employs TRBV7-8 and TRBJ2-1; 7 bases align to TRBD1. J was trimmed by 7 bases and V by 5 bases; bases with no gene match: 14. Per the germline V gene, CDR1 is SGHVS and CDR2 is FQNEAQ. The CDR3 consists of 16 residues. The CDR3 spells CASSRQGQSIRNEQFF. CDR3 in DNA: TGTGCCAGCAGCCGGCAGGGACAGTCCATTCGGAATGAGCAGTTCTTC.

This rearrangement joins TRBV6-1 to TRBJ1-2; 9 bases line up with TRBD1. CDR1 and CDR2 (germline): MNHNS, SASEGT. CDR3 length: 16 amino acids. Trimming removed 6 bases from V and 6 bases from J; junction bases left unmatched: 14. The CDR3 nucleotides read TGTGCCAGCAGCCCCTGGACAGGGGCCCCCGTAGATGGCTACACCTTC. It translates to CASSPWTGAPVDGYTF.

The rearrangement joins TRBV2 to TRBJ2-3; 13 nucleotides line up with TRBD2. CDR3 size: 15 residues. Looked up from germline, CDR1 is SNHLY and CDR2 is FYNNEI. With 6 bases clipped from V and 6 bases from J, the junction kept 6 bases outside the gene matches. This CDR3 reads CASSRGLAGTDTQYF. Written as DNA, the CDR3 is TGTGCCAGCAGCCGGGGACTAGCGGGAACCGATACGCAGTATTTT. Full variable domain (missing parts from reference TRBV2 and TRBJ2-3): EPEVTQTPSHQVTQMGQEVILRCVPISNHLYFYWYRQILGQKVEFLVSFYNNEISEKSEIFDDQFSVERPDGSNFTLKIRSTKLEDSAMYFCASSRGLAGTDTQYFGPGTRLTVL.

The chain combines TRBV6-4 with TRBJ2-3; 11 nucleotides line up with TRBD1. After removal of 6 bases from V and 10 bases from J, the junction contained 9 bases not matched to a gene. This CDR3 comprises 14 residues. Per germline, CDR1 MRHNA and CDR2 SNTAGT. CDR3 region: CASSPGTGGAAQYF. For the CDR3, the DNA is TGTGCCAGCAGCCCCGGGACAGGGGGTGCTGCGCAGTATTTT.

The chain carries TRBV7-9 and TRBJ1-3, with a tentative D call TRBD1 (5 bases). V was pared by 5 bases and J by 10 bases, with 30 bases between. Germline CDR1 and CDR2: SEHNR and FQNEAQ (reference sequence). The CDR3 covers 18 residues. The CDR3, as DNA: TGTGCCAGCAGCAGCCTCCTGGAGGGACCCTTACACCGGGAGACCATATATTTT. Its protein product is CASSSLLEGPLHRETIYF.

The chain couples TRBV3-1 to TRBJ2-1; TRBD2 matches at 7 bases. Germline-derived CDR1 and CDR2 are LGHDT and YNNKEL (reference sequence). The CDR3 length is 16 residues. V lost 0 bases, J lost 0 bases, and 2 bases stayed unmatched. CDR3 DNA sequence: TGTGCCAGCAGCCAAGAGGGCGGGAGCTCCTACAATGAGCAGTTCTTC. It yields the protein CASSQEGGSSYNEQFF.

This clonotype was seen once. The chain uses TRBV6-1 and TRBJ2-1, with TRBD2 matching 9 bases. The CDR3 is 14 residues long. From germline, CDR1 is MNHNS and CDR2 SASEGT. V was clipped by 6 bases and J by 4 bases; unmatched bases: 4. For the CDR3, the DNA is TGTGCCAGCAGCTTTAGCGGGAGTTACAATGAGCAGTTCTTC. Translating it yields CASSFSGSYNEQFF.

The rearrangement joins TRBV5-4 to TRBJ2-7; D is perhaps TRBD1 (7 bases). The CDR3 consists of 15 residues. Germline-derived CDR1 and CDR2 are SGHNT and YYREEE (reference sequence). The V end lost 4 bases, the J end lost 3 bases, and 17 bases lay between the germline ends. CDR3 in DNA: TGTGCCAGCAGCCCTCAGGGGGGTATTGACTACGAGCAGTACTTC. It translates to CASSPQGGIDYEQYF.

The V and J genes are TRBV20-1 and TRBJ1-1, with no clear D. Germline assignment: CDR1 DFQATT and CDR2 SNEGSKA (reference sequence). V shed 0 bases and J shed 11 bases, with 13 bases lying between them. The length of the CDR3 is 12 residues. CDR3 sequence (DNA): TGCAGTGCTAGAGATACCGGGCGAGACGCTTTCTTT. It codes for CSARDTGRDAFF.

This chain uses TRBV30 with TRBJ2-5; D ambiguous. V lost 0 bases, J lost 4 bases, and 3 bases lay in between. Germline CDR1 is GTSNPN and CDR2 is SVGIG (reference sequence). This CDR3 is built from 11 residues. CDR3 in DNA: TGTGCCTGGAGTGTACTAGAGACCCAGTACTTC. Protein sequence: CAWSVLETQYF.

This chain connects TRBV6-4 to TRBJ1-1, with D perhaps TRBD1 (6 bases). With 6 bases removed from V and 7 bases from J, the gap between germline ends came to 18 bases. CDR3 length: 14 amino acids. Germline V lookup: CDR1 MRHNA, CDR2 SNTAGT. The CDR3, as DNA: TGTGCCAGCAGAGAAACAGGGTTCTTTGGTGAAGCTTTCTTT. Amino acid sequence: CASRETGFFGEAFF.